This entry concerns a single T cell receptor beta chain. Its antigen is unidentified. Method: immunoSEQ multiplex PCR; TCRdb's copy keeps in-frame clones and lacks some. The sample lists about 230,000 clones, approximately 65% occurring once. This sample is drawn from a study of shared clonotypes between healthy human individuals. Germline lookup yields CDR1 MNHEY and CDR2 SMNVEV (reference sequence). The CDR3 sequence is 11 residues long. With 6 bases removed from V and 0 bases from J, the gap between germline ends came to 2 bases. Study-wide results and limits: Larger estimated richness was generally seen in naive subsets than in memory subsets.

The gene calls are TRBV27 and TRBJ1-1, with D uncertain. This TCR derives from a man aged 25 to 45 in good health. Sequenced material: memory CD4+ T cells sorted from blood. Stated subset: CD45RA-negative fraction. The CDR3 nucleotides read TGTGCCAGCAGGATGAACACTGAAGCTTTCTTT. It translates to CASRMNTEAFF.